This TCR beta chain is drawn from a study of blood T cell repertoires in COVID-19. For the study at large: Samples taken during acute and convalescent COVID-19 were collected in the United States, Italy and Spain.

The CDR3 loop spans 14 amino acids. Germline V CDR1 and CDR2: SNHLY, FYNNEI. The V and J ends lost 0 bases and 2 bases respectively, with 8 bases between them. Authors' analysis steps: Using reference gene primer amplification, nucleated cell counts were estimated. Sequencing used immunoSEQ multiplex PCR; TCRdb keeps in-frame clones, though not all of them. D and trimming were read from the DNA, whereas the V and J calls and clone size are those reported in that table. The table lists roughly 270,000 clones, approximately 88% of them singletons. The clonotype comes from a man younger than 35 with active or convalescent COVID-19. The V call is TRBV2, the J call TRBJ2-7; possible D gene TRBD1, 6 bases. The specimen sequenced was peripheral blood. The CDR3 DNA sequence: TGTGCCAGCAGTGAAGCCCACAGGGCCTACGAGCAGTACTTC. It specifies CASSEAHRAYEQYF.